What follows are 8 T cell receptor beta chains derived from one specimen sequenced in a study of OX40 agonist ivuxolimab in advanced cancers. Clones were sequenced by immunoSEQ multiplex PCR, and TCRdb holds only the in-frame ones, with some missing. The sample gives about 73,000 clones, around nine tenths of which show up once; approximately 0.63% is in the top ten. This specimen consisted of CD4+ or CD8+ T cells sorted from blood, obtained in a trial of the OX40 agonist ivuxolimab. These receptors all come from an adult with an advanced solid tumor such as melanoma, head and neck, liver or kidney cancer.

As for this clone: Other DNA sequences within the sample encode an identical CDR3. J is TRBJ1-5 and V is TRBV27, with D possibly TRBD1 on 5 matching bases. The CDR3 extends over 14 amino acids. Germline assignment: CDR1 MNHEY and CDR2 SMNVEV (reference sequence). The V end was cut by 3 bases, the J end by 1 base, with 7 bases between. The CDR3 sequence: CASSFQGSNQPQHF. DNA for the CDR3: TGTGCCAGCAGTTTCCAGGGAAGCAATCAGCCCCAGCATTTT.

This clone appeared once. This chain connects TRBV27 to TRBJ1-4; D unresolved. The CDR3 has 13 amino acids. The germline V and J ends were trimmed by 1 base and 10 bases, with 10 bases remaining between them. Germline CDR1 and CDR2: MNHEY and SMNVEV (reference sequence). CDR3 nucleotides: TGTGCCAGCAGTTTATTCGGCGACGGAAAACTGTTTTTT. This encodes CASSLFGDGKLFF.

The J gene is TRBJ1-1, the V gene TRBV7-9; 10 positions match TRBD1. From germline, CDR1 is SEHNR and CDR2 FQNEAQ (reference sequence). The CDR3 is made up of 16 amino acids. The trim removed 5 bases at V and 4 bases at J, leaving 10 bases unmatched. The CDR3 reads CASSTRTGGAGTEAFF. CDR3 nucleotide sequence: TGTGCCAGCAGCACTCGGACAGGGGGAGCCGGCACTGAAGCTTTCTTT.

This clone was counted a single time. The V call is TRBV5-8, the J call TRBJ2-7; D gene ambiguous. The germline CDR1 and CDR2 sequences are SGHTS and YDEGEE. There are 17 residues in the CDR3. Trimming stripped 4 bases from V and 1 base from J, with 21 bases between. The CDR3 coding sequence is TGTGCCAGCAGCCAATTGGCGTCAGGTTGGGTTTCCTACGAGCAGTACTTC. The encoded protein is CASSQLASGWVSYEQYF.

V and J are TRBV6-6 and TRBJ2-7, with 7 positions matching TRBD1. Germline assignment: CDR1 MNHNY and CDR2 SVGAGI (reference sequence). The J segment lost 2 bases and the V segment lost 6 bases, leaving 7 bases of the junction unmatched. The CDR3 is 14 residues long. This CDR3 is CASRPRDSTYEQYF. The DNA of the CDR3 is TGTGCCAGCAGACCCCGGGACAGCACCTACGAGCAGTACTTC.

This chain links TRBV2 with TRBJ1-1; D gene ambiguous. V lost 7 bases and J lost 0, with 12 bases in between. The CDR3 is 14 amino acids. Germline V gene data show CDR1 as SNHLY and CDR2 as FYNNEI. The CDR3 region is CASNLGPLNTEAFF. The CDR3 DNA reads TGTGCCAGCAACCTAGGACCTCTGAACACTGAAGCTTTCTTT.

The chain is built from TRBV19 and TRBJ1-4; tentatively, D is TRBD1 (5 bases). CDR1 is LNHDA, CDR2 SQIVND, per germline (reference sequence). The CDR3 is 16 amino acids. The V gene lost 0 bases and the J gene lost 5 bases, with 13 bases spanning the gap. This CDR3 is CASSIDTGRGNEKLFF. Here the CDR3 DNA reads TGTGCCAGTAGTATAGATACGGGACGGGGGAATGAAAAACTGTTTTTT. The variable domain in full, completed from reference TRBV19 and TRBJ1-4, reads DGGITQSPKYLFRKEGQNVTLSCEQNLNHDAMYWYRQDPGQGLRLIYYSQIVNDFQKGDIAEGYSVSREKKESFPLTVTSAQKNPTAFYLCASSIDTGRGNEKLFFGSGTQLSVL.

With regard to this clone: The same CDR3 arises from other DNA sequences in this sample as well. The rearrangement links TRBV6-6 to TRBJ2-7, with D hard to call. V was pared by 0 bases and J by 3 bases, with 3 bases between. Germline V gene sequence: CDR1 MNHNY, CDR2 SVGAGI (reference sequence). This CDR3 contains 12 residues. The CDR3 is CASSYSSYEQYF. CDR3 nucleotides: TGTGCCAGCAGTTACTCGAGCTACGAGCAGTACTTC.